Detailed here is one T cell receptor beta chain. Antigen specificity is unknown. V trimming: 2 bases; J trimming: 2 bases; junction bases outside the gene matches: 3. The CDR3 is made up of 15 amino acids. Looked up from germline, CDR1 is GTSNPN and CDR2 is SVGIG (reference sequence). The entry originates in a study of glioma-infiltrating T cells after dendritic cell vaccination. Overall study results and limits: The cohort had few patients with full blood and tumor sets.

The PCR used 60 V beta and 13 J beta primers. The data were produced by immunoSEQ multiplex PCR, yet TCRdb's version contains in-frame clones alone and is incomplete. The sample records about 38,000 clones, around four fifths being singletons. This TCR was sampled from a human donor with glioblastoma. The sample consisted of blood, taken before dendritic cell vaccination. The rearrangement joins TRBV30 to TRBJ1-5; 10 positions agree with TRBD1. The CDR3 bases are TGTGCCTGGAGTCCCGGGACAGGGGGCAATCAGCCCCAGCATTTT. This gives the protein CAWSPGTGGNQPQHF.